A single sample is the source of the 19 T cell receptor beta chains below, sequenced in a study of graft-versus-host responses after intestinal transplantation. Method: immunoSEQ multiplex PCR; TCRdb's copy keeps in-frame clones and lacks some. This table holds 29,000 or so clones, about 92% found once. The starting material was PBMCs, obtained roughly 62 days after intestinal transplant. The receptors shown here come from a human patient who received an intestinal transplant, so some T cells may come from the graft donor.

The CDR3 DNA reads as TGTGCCAGAAGCGCCGTCCAGGCGGGGAAGGAGCAGTACTTC. Translation gives CARSAVQAGKEQYF. This sequence joins TRBV5-3 and TRBJ2-7; D is possibly TRBD2 (6 bases). Being an ORF, TRBV5-3 has a function that is uncertain. This CDR3 is built from 14 residues. Trimming shortened V by 4 bases and J by 7 bases, and 18 bases separated the two germline ends.

The chain combines TRBV9 with TRBJ2-1, with 13 bases fitting TRBD2. Looked up from germline, CDR1 is SGDLS and CDR2 is YYNGEE. The CDR3 is 16 residues long. V dropped 4 bases and J dropped 6; count of bases not matched to a gene: 7. CDR3 bases: TGTGCCAGCAGCCCCGGGAGACTAGCGGGAGGCAATGAGCAGTTCTTC. This encodes CASSPGRLAGGNEQFF.

This clone is a singleton in its sample. The chain has TRBV7-9 and TRBJ1-1, with 9 bases fitting TRBD1. This CDR3 region has 16 residues. J lost 1 base, V lost 4 bases, and 7 bases had no gene match. CDR1 and CDR2 from the germline V gene are SEHNR and FQNEAQ (reference sequence). The CDR3 region is CASSSWTGESNTEAFF. Written as DNA, the CDR3 is TGTGCCAGCAGCTCCTGGACAGGGGAATCGAACACTGAAGCTTTCTTT.

The chain couples TRBV11-2 to TRBJ2-7, with D uncertain. V was cut by 2 bases and J by 2 bases, with 7 bases left in between. The CDR3 length is 13 residues. From germline, CDR1 is SGHAT and CDR2 FQNNGV. In DNA, the CDR3 is TGTGCCAGCAGCTTATGGGATACCTACGAGCAGTACTTC. Protein product: CASSLWDTYEQYF.

The gene calls are TRBV28 and TRBJ2-7, with unresolved D. Germline CDR1 is MDHEN and CDR2 is SYDVKM. The CDR3 sequence is 14 residues long. Trimming removed 7 bases at V and 5 bases at J, with 18 bases between. The CDR3 bases are TGTGCCAGCACCAAAGTAGGCTACACCCACGAGCAGTACTTC. Translation gives CASTKVGYTHEQYF.

V is TRBV11-2 and J is TRBJ2-2; D is undetermined. Trimming cost V 7 bases and J 4 bases, with 10 bases left between them. There are 13 residues in the CDR3. In germline, CDR1 is SGHAT, CDR2 FQNNGV. The CDR3 sequence: CASNNWGTGELFF. The CDR3 nucleotides are TGTGCCAGCAACAATTGGGGCACCGGGGAGCTGTTTTTT.

The sample holds a few counts of this clone. This sequence joins TRBV19 and TRBJ2-1; D is unclear. With 10 bases removed from V and 4 bases from J, the gap between germline ends came to 20 bases. The CDR3 loop spans 15 amino acids. CDR1 is LNHDA, CDR2 SQIVND, per germline (reference sequence). CDR3: CATTPFESDYNEQFF. In nucleotides, the CDR3 is TGTGCCACTACCCCATTTGAGTCGGATTACAATGAGCAGTTCTTC.

In DNA form, the CDR3 reads TGTGCCAGCAGTGATGGTCGGACAGCGCCCCTCTACGAGCAGTACTTC. Its protein is CASSDGRTAPLYEQYF. The chain couples TRBV6-1 to TRBJ2-7; maybe TRBD1 (6 bases). Germline V lookup: CDR1 MNHNS, CDR2 SASEGT. The CDR3 is made up of 16 amino acids. V dropped 3 bases and J dropped 3 bases, with 18 bases sitting between them.

V gene TRBV5-5 combines with J gene TRBJ1-1; 7 nucleotides agree with TRBD1. The CDR3 extends over 17 amino acids. CDR1 SGHKS and CDR2 YYEKEE come from the germline V gene (reference sequence). Trimming at V came to 3 bases and at J to 1 base, leaving 12 bases not matched to a gene. CDR3 nucleotide sequence: TGTGCCAGCAGCTCCTGGACAGGTGAACCTGGGAACACTGAAGCTTTCTTT. Translated: CASSSWTGEPGNTEAFF.

The chain employs TRBV5-4 and TRBJ1-4; 11 bases fit TRBD1. V lost 4 bases and J lost 7; bases outside the gene matches: 3. The CDR3 sequence is 14 residues long. Germline V gene lookup returns CDR1 SGHNT and CDR2 YYREEE (reference sequence). CDR3 in amino acids: CASSVGTGGEKLFF. Here the CDR3 DNA reads TGTGCCAGCAGCGTCGGGACAGGGGGTGAAAAACTGTTTTTT.

This chain joins TRBV27 and TRBJ1-1; TRBD1 matches at 8 bases. V lost 2 bases and J lost 0; bases outside the gene matches: 5. The CDR3 contains 16 residues. Germline V gene lookup returns CDR1 MNHEY and CDR2 SMNVEV (reference sequence). CDR3 amino acids: CASSLRQGALNTEAFF. The CDR3 nucleotides read TGTGCCAGCAGTTTAAGGCAGGGGGCCCTGAACACTGAAGCTTTCTTT.

The gene calls are TRBV6-5 and TRBJ1-2, with D hard to call. This CDR3 region has 12 residues. Per germline, CDR1 MNHEY and CDR2 SVGAGI. V was shortened by 10 bases and J by 5 bases, with 14 bases between the two germline ends. The CDR3 region is CATRGGNYGYTF. In DNA, the CDR3 is TGTGCCACCCGGGGAGGGAATTATGGCTACACCTTC.

The chain is built from TRBV11-2 and TRBJ1-2; 7 nucleotides align to TRBD1. With V trimmed by 5 bases and J by 0 bases, 9 bases remained unmatched. CDR1 is SGHAT, CDR2 FQNNGV, per germline. This CDR3 is 16 amino acids long. The CDR3 region is CASSAATGPANYGYTF. DNA for the CDR3: TGTGCCAGCAGCGCGGCGACAGGGCCAGCTAACTATGGCTACACCTTC.

This clone has only one observation. The rearrangement joins TRBV7-9 to TRBJ1-2; D gene uncertain. Trimming cost V 1 base and J 4 bases, with 10 bases left between them. Germline-derived CDR1 and CDR2 are SEHNR and FQNEAQ (reference sequence). CDR3 length equals 14 residues. This CDR3 is CASSLGGRTYGYTF. The CDR3, as DNA: TGTGCCAGCAGCTTAGGTGGGCGGACCTATGGCTACACCTTC.

This chain links TRBV18 with TRBJ2-5, with D maybe TRBD2 (5 bases). CDR3 length: 14 amino acids. Deletions cut 0 bases from V and 3 bases from J, with 8 bases between. Germline V gene lookup returns CDR1 KGHSH and CDR2 LQKENI. CDR3 nucleotides: TGTGCCAGCTCACCACCCTTACTAGAAGAGACCCAGTACTTC. This encodes CASSPPLLEETQYF.

V usage is TRBV27 and J usage is TRBJ2-7; D call uncertain. CDR3 size: 13 residues. Germline assignment: CDR1 MNHEY and CDR2 SMNVEV (reference sequence). The V and J ends lost 3 bases and 3 bases respectively, with 9 bases between them. CDR3 sequence reads: CASSFFPSYEQYF. The CDR3 nucleotides are TGTGCCAGCAGTTTTTTCCCTAGCTACGAGCAGTACTTC.

This sequence joins TRBV12-5 and TRBJ2-1, with D tentatively TRBD1 (5 bases). This CDR3 spans 15 amino acids. V lost 0 bases and J 4 bases, leaving 10 bases between the germline ends. The germline V gene encodes CDR1 LGHNT and CDR2 FRNRAP. This CDR3 reads CASGLVYRPYNEQFF. The DNA for the CDR3 is TGTGCTAGTGGTTTGGTGTACAGGCCATACAATGAGCAGTTCTTC.

This clone showed up just a few times. The chain uses TRBV9 and TRBJ1-1; D remains ambiguous. Germline-derived CDR1 and CDR2 are SGDLS and YYNGEE. Trimming removed 3 bases at V and 0 bases at J, with 6 bases between. This CDR3 is 13 amino acids long. The CDR3 sequence is CASSGLMNTEAFF. CDR3 in DNA: TGTGCCAGCAGCGGTCTTATGAACACTGAAGCTTTCTTT.

This rearrangement joins TRBV13 to TRBJ2-3; the match to TRBD2 covers 10 bases. CDR1 is PRHDT and CDR2 is FYEKMQ in the germline V gene (reference sequence). Trimming cost V 3 bases and J 1 base; bases outside gene matches: 4. The CDR3 has 16 residues. DNA for the CDR3: TGTGCCAGCAGCTTGGCCCTAGCGGGAGGCACAGATACGCAGTATTTT. It encodes CASSLALAGGTDTQYF.